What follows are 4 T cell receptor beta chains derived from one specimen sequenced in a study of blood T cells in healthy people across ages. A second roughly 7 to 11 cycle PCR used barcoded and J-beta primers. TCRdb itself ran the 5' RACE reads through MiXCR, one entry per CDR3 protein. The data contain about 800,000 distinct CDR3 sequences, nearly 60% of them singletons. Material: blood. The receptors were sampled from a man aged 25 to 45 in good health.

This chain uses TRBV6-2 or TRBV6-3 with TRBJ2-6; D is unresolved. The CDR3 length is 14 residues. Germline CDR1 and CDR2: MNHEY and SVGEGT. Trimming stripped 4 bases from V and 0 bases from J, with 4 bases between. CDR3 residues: CASSWSSGANVLTF. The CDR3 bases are TGTGCCAGCAGTTGGAGCTCTGGGGCCAACGTCCTGACTTTC.

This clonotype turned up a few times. In DNA form, the CDR3 reads TGCAGTGCCACACCCGGGACCGGGGCCCCTAGCTATGGCTACACCTTC. Encoded protein: CSATPGTGAPSYGYTF. The rearrangement links TRBV20-1 to TRBJ1-2; weak D call: TRBD1 (5 bases). This CDR3 region has 16 residues. With 6 bases removed from V and 4 bases from J, the gap between germline ends came to 24 bases. Germline V gene data show CDR1 as DFQATT and CDR2 as SNEGSKA (reference sequence).

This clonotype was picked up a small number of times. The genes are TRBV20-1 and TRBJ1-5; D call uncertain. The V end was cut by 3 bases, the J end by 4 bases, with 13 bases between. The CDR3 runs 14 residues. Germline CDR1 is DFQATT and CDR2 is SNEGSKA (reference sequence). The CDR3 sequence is CSASPSRQNQPQHF. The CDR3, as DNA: TGCAGTGCTAGTCCGAGCAGGCAGAATCAGCCCCAGCATTTT.

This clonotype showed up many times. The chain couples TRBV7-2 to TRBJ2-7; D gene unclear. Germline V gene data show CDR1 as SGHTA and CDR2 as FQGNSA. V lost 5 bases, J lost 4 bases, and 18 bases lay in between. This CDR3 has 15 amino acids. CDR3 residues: CASSLSGPRRYEQYF. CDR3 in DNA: TGTGCCAGCAGCCTAAGTGGGCCTCGCCGATACGAGCAGTACTTC.